The rows below give T cell receptor beta chains drawn from one sample of a study of PD-L1 blockade in urothelial cancer. Produced via immunoSEQ multiplex PCR; TCRdb's table is partial and in-frame only. The table lists 70,000 or so clones, approximately 91% of them singletons, with 3.4% in the top ten. The sequencing here drew on PBMCs, taken around atezolizumab (anti-PD-L1) treatment. Receptor source: a man in his fifties or sixties with urothelial cancer. The conserved cysteine and the conserved F or W are not part of the CDR3 here. Clone size, where shown, is once, few, many, or a class for clones that have expanded.

size: NA
J: TRBJ2-5
V: TRBV5-1
CDR3: ASSLEGRAETQY

size: few
J: TRBJ2-1
V: TRBV7-9
CDR3: ASSSPGTGPNNEQF

size: NA
J: TRBJ1-2
V: TRBV12-5
CDR3: ASGYLAHNTGSYGYT

size: NA
J: TRBJ2-1
V: TRBV2
CDR3: AGGIYNEQF

size: NA
J: TRBJ1-1
V: TRBV6-1
CDR3: ASTIGGTGTTEAF

size: NA
J: TRBJ2-1
V: TRBV6-5
CDR3: ASSPGTGFRNEQF

size: few
J: TRBJ1-1
V: TRBV28
CDR3: ASLGRGEAF

size: NA
J: TRBJ2-3
V: TRBV30
CDR3: AWSATSGRTDTQY

size: NA
J: TRBJ2-2
V: TRBV6-1
CDR3: ASKSWGAGELF

size: few
J: TRBJ1-2
V: TRBV4-1
CDR3: ASNQEWGRGGGYT

size: NA
J: TRBJ2-1
V: TRBV6-5
CDR3: ASSAPSGRVGEQF

size: NA
J: TRBJ2-5
V: TRBV9
CDR3: ASSVNAAETQY

size: NA
J: TRBJ1-1
V: TRBV10-3
CDR3: AIRGVQGRTEAF

size: NA
J: TRBJ1-2
V: TRBV5-4
CDR3: ASSPGTGGQFGYGYT

size: NA
J: TRBJ1-2
V: TRBV4-2
CDR3: ASSQQAGAGGDYGYT

size: NA
J: TRBJ2-6
V: TRBV9
CDR3: ASSRISGANVLT

size: NA
J: TRBJ2-7
V: TRBV11-2
CDR3: ASSLAGQNYEQY

size: NA
J: TRBJ1-3
V: TRBV15
CDR3: ATSRDFKGADSPSGNTIY

size: NA
J: TRBJ1-4
V: TRBV6-1
CDR3: ASQLRRGTGEKLF

size: once
J: TRBJ2-7
V: TRBV25-1
CDR3: ASRQTGRDEQY

size: once
J: TRBJ1-1
V: TRBV28
CDR3: ASITLNTEAF

size: NA
J: TRBJ2-3
V: TRBV29-1
CDR3: SEAEGTDTQY

size: NA
J: TRBJ2-7
V: TRBV5-1
CDR3: ASSFSAQRGSYEQY

size: NA
J: TRBJ2-7
V: TRBV14
CDR3: ASSQGLNWYEQY

size: NA
J: TRBJ2-7
V: TRBV28
CDR3: ASTLRGSRYEQY

size: few
J: TRBJ2-5
V: TRBV4-2
CDR3: ASSQEVQKETQY

size: NA
J: TRBJ2-7
V: TRBV7-2
CDR3: ASSLAPLASGADEQY

size: NA
J: TRBJ1-2
V: TRBV5-3
CDR3: ARSFTGGHGYT

size: NA
J: TRBJ2-1
V: TRBV4-1
CDR3: ASSHARRAGRPNEQF

size: NA
J: TRBJ1-5
V: TRBV6-1
CDR3: ASGDRASQPQH

size: NA
J: TRBJ2-3
V: TRBV9
CDR3: ASSEGQGTDTQY

size: NA
J: TRBJ1-1
V: TRBV13
CDR3: ASSSGTGLEAF

size: few
J: TRBJ1-2
V: TRBV7-9
CDR3: ASSSTGSLPYGYT

size: NA
J: TRBJ2-6
V: TRBV19
CDR3: ASSPTGSGANVLT

size: NA
J: TRBJ1-5
V: TRBV29-1
CDR3: SVGTGEYDQPQH

size: NA
J: TRBJ1-5
V: TRBV19
CDR3: ASKAGTGVTRNQPQH

size: NA
J: TRBJ1-1
V: TRBV19
CDR3: ASSRGTTGGGGTEAF

size: NA
J: TRBJ2-4
V: TRBV25-1
CDR3: ASPRSDIQY

size: NA
J: TRBJ2-5
V: TRBV29-1
CDR3: SVKLAGGEQETQY

size: NA
J: TRBJ2-1
V: TRBV14
CDR3: ASSQDSRGLGEQF

size: NA
J: TRBJ1-3
V: TRBV28
CDR3: ASSLAGAQVGNTIY

size: NA
J: TRBJ1-5
V: TRBV7-8
CDR3: ASSLWTGNNQPQH

size: NA
J: TRBJ2-2
V: TRBV5-1
CDR3: ASTYTGELF

size: NA
J: TRBJ1-1
V: TRBV11-3
CDR3: ASSSGETEAF

size: NA
J: TRBJ2-7
V: TRBV15
CDR3: ATSIVAGGNYEQY

size: few
J: TRBJ1-5
V: TRBV10-1
CDR3: ASTPRRDRPNQPQH

size: NA
J: TRBJ2-3
V: TRBV10-3
CDR3: AISEVGQSTQY

size: NA
J: TRBJ1-1
V: TRBV7-8
CDR3: ASSVEGAWGTEAF

size: NA
J: TRBJ1-5
V: TRBV2
CDR3: ASNRPTGRSNQPQH

size: NA
J: TRBJ2-1
V: TRBV11-3
CDR3: ASSLESGSGGPYEQF

size: NA
J: TRBJ1-2
V: TRBV29-1
CDR3: SPYNGQGSHGYT

size: NA
J: TRBJ2-1
V: TRBV7-2
CDR3: ASSLFLAGGLENEQF

size: NA
J: TRBJ1-6
V: TRBV6-5
CDR3: ASSLGQGADSPLH

size: NA
J: TRBJ2-7
V: TRBV9
CDR3: ASSVSPAGDEQY

size: NA
J: TRBJ2-1
V: TRBV5-6
CDR3: ASSLGDRQFEQF

size: NA
J: TRBJ2-5
V: TRBV6-5
CDR3: ASSWGGETQY

size: NA
J: TRBJ1-4
V: TRBV6-1
CDR3: ASSENGIILKLF

size: NA
J: TRBJ1-5
V: TRBV2
CDR3: ASSVGQSNQPQH

size: NA
J: TRBJ2-7
V: TRBV6-5
CDR3: ASSSHRPGSSYEQY